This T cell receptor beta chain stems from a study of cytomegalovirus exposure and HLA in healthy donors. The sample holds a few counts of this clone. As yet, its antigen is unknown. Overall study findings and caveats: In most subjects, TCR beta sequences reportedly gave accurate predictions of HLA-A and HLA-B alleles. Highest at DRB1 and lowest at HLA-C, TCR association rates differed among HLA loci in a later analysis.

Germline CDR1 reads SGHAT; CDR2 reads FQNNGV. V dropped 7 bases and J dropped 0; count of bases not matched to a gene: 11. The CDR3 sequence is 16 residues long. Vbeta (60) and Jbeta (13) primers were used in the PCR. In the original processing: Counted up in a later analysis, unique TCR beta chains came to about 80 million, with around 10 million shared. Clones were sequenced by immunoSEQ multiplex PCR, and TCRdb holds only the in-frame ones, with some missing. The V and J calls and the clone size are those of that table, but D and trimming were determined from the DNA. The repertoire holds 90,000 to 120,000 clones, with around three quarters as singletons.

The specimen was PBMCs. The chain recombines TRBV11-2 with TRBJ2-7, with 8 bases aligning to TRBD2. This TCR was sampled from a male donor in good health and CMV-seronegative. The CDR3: CASTSLRGRTSYEQYF. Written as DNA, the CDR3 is TGTGCCAGCACCTCCCTTCGCGGGAGGACCTCCTACGAGCAGTACTTC. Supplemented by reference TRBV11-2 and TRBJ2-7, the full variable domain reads EAGVAQSPRYKIIEKRQSVAFWCNPISGHATLYWYQQILGQGPKLLIQFQNNGVVDDSQLPKDRFSAERLKGVDSTLKIQPAKLEDSAVYLCASTSLRGRTSYEQYFGPGTRLTVT.